This record concerns one T cell receptor (beta chain) sequence. This entry belongs to a study of blood T cell repertoires in COVID-19. Study context: Samples of COVID-19 (acute and convalescent) were obtained from the United States, Italy and Spain. T cells, B-cell-depleted T cells, or PBMCs provided the cDNA or gDNA that served as material.

Authors' data handling: Reference gene primer amplification gave estimated nucleated cell counts. Here immunoSEQ multiplex PCR was the method, and the copy in TCRdb shows in-frame clones only, minus some. V and J calls and clone size are given by that table; D and trimming were obtained from the DNA. Of 150,000 to 200,000 clones listed, 87% are singletons. Sample: peripheral blood. This TCR derives from a man in his late teens or twenties with active or convalescent COVID-19.

The DNA for the CDR3 is TGCGCCAGCAGCCAACGGGCGGGGTTCTGGGAGCTGTTTTTT. It is translated as CASSQRAGFWELFF. V usage is TRBV4-1 and J usage is TRBJ2-2; tentatively, D is TRBD2 (6 bases). The CDR3 is 14 amino acids. Trimming removed 2 bases from V and 9 bases from J, with 13 bases in between. The V gene's germline CDR1 is MGHRA and CDR2 YSYEKL.